This T cell receptor (beta chain) came from a study of ipilimumab plus nivolumab after autologous stem cell transplantation. Study overall: Median doses per patient: four to six ipilimumab, about 8 nivolumab.

Clones were read by immunoSEQ multiplex PCR, and TCRdb kept only the in-frame ones, dropping some. The repertoire consists of roughly 40,000 clones, with 80% to 95% occurring once and the leading ten covering 0.9%. This receptor was taken from a male donor with multiple myeloma. This material consisted of PBMCs, taken in a trial of ipilimumab plus nivolumab as post-transplant consolidation.

The CDR3 region has the DNA TGTGCCAGCAGCTTAGATTTAGGAGGGAGCATCTACAATGAGCAGTTCTTC. Translation gives CASSLDLGGSIYNEQFF. The chain carries TRBV7-9 and TRBJ2-1, with TRBD2 as a possible D gene (6 bases). V shed 1 base and J shed 3 bases, with 16 bases lying between them. There are 17 residues in the CDR3. From germline, CDR1 is SEHNR and CDR2 FQNEAQ (reference sequence).